This TCR beta chain comes out of a study of T cells expressing NK-cell markers. A remark on this clonotype: Its target is not known.

This CDR3 is 15 amino acids long. Germline CDR1 is DFQATT and CDR2 is SNEGSKA (reference sequence). TCRdb reprocessed the 5' RACE reads; each CDR3 protein has one entry and no DNA is given. This sample's clone table lists about 150,000 distinct CDR3 sequences. Study-wide findings and caveats: For four donors, these clonotypes were likewise the leading ones in the CD3+CD56-NKG2C+ fraction. Of the CD8+ T cell pool in about 6 donors, roughly 1.0-8% was accounted for by dominant NKG2C+ clonotypes.

This receptor was obtained from a man aged 18 to 69 in good health. The V call is TRBV20-1, the J call TRBJ1-2; the TCRdb call, TRBD1, lacks DNA for checking. The source material was blood T cells: a sorted CD56 or NKG2C T cell subset, CD4+ or CD8+ T cells, or bulk PBMC T cells (not recorded which). CDR3 loop: CSARDPTGENYGYTF.